This record concerns one TCR beta chain sequence. This record belongs to a study of blood T cell repertoires in COVID-19. About the study: T cells, B-cell-depleted T cells, or PBMCs supplied cDNA or gDNA.

V shed 4 bases and J shed 2 bases, with 11 bases lying between them. Germline loops: CDR1 ENHRY, CDR2 SYGVKD. The CDR3 has 14 residues. As originally analysed: Amplified reference gene primers provided the basis for estimating nucleated cell counts. Profiled with immunoSEQ multiplex PCR; TCRdb holds only in-frame clones, not every one. D and trimming come from the DNA, and the V and J calls and clone size come from that table. The sample holds 200,000 to 300,000 clones, about 86% seen once. The clonotype was recovered from a man younger than 45 with active or convalescent COVID-19. V and J are TRBV10-3 and TRBJ1-1; D is perhaps TRBD1 (5 bases). The sample taken for sequencing was peripheral blood. The CDR3: CAISVRGYNTEAFF. The CDR3 DNA sequence: TGTGCCATCAGTGTTAGGGGCTACAACACTGAAGCTTTCTTT.